The following is a T cell receptor (beta chain) sequence with its context. Its antigen is still unknown. These data belong to a study of T cells in narcolepsy. Study conclusions and caveats: Autoreactive clonotypes reportedly recurred in blood of same and different patients, not controls.

From germline, CDR1 is LNHDA and CDR2 SQIVND (reference sequence). This CDR3 contains 14 residues. Trimming pared 3 bases from V and 5 bases from J, leaving 11 bases between. Using immunoSEQ multiplex PCR, the repertoire was profiled, and TCRdb retains in-frame clones only, with some absent. Of over 25,000 clones in the sample, 86% were seen once. Material for sequencing was CD45RA- memory CD4+ T cells from PBMCs. The receptor was derived from a human donor with narcolepsy. V usage is TRBV19 and J usage is TRBJ1-5; D is undetermined. The CDR3, as DNA: TGTGCCAGTAGTATTAGGAAGGCGGATCAGCCCCAGCATTTT. This codes for CASSIRKADQPQHF.